Below, 11 T cell receptor beta chains from the same sample are listed, as sequenced in a study of T cell responses to AZD1222 COVID-19 vaccine. Method: immunoSEQ multiplex PCR; TCRdb's copy keeps in-frame clones and lacks some. The sample yields about 160,000 clones, around 89% seen once. Sequenced material: peripheral blood, taken on day 0 of AZD1222 vaccination. The receptors were sampled from an adult in good health.

This clone has a single count. The chain joins TRBV7-9 to TRBJ2-2; D is uncertain. V lost 1 base, J lost 0 bases, and 6 bases lay in between. Germline V gives CDR1 SEHNR, CDR2 FQNEAQ (reference sequence). The CDR3 is 15 residues long. As DNA, the CDR3 is TGTGCCAGCAGCTTAGAGGCTACGAACACCGGGGAGCTGTTTTTT. Translation gives CASSLEATNTGELFF.

This clone appeared a few times. The J gene is TRBJ1-1, the V gene TRBV7-8; D might be TRBD1 (5 bases). The CDR3 runs to 16 residues. V was shortened by 7 bases and J by 1 base, with 19 bases between the two germline ends. Germline V CDR1 and CDR2: SGHVS, FQNEAQ. The CDR3 loop is CASTLSPWDGNTEAFF. The CDR3 DNA reads TGTGCCAGCACCCTGAGCCCGTGGGACGGGAACACTGAAGCTTTCTTT.

In its sample, this clone was seen once. This sequence joins TRBV7-9 and TRBJ2-2; tentatively, D is TRBD1 or TRBD2 (5 bases each). The CDR3 runs to 16 residues. CDR1 SEHNR and CDR2 FQNEAQ come from the germline V gene (reference sequence). Between the trimmed V and J ends, which lost 3 bases and 0 bases, there was a span of 11 bases. CDR3 loop: CASSFSEGPNTGELFF. The CDR3 nucleotides are TGTGCCAGCAGCTTTTCCGAGGGACCGAACACCGGGGAGCTGTTTTTT.

The CDR3, as DNA: TGTGCCAGCAGCCCTAAAGCCGGGACTGGGAACACTGAAGCTTTCTTT. It specifies CASSPKAGTGNTEAFF. This chain uses TRBV9 with TRBJ1-1; tentatively, D is TRBD1 (5 bases). The CDR3 loop spans 16 amino acids. V lost 4 bases to trimming and J lost 1 base, with 17 bases between them. CDR1 is SGDLS and CDR2 is YYNGEE in the germline V gene. The full variable domain, rest sourced from reference TRBV9 and TRBJ1-1, is DSGVTQTPKHLITATGQRVTLRCSPRSGDLSVYWYQQSLDQGLQFLIQYYNGEERAKGNILERFSAQQFPDLHSELNLSSLELGDSALYFCASSPKAGTGNTEAFFGQGTRLTVV.

This sequence joins TRBV4-2 and TRBJ2-7; maybe TRBD2 (6 bases). CDR3 length: 13 residues. Per germline, CDR1 LGHNA and CDR2 YNFKEQ. V gave up 1 base and J gave up 3 bases, with 7 bases separating them. CDR3 protein: CASSQGGVYEQYF. CDR3 DNA sequence: TGTGCCAGCAGCCAAGGCGGGGTCTACGAGCAGTACTTC.

This rearrangement joins TRBV6-1 to TRBJ2-3, with 8 bases aligning to TRBD2. This CDR3 region has 17 residues. The V segment lost 3 bases and the J segment 4 bases; nucleotides outside the gene matches: 12. Germline V gives CDR1 MNHNS, CDR2 SASEGT. CDR3 sequence reads: CASSEFGGGSGADTQYF. The DNA of the CDR3 is TGTGCCAGCAGTGAGTTTGGCGGGGGGTCTGGCGCAGATACGCAGTATTTT.

The chain links TRBV29-1 to TRBJ1-1; D might be TRBD1 (5 bases). Germline CDR1 is SQVTM and CDR2 is ANQGSEA. V shed 1 base and J shed 2 bases, with 11 bases lying between them. The CDR3 extends over 14 amino acids. The CDR3 DNA sequence: TGCAGCGTTGAAGGTCGAAGGGGCAACACTGAAGCTTTCTTT. Translation: CSVEGRRGNTEAFF.

The chain couples TRBV2 to TRBJ1-1, with 9 bases matching TRBD1. The CDR3 runs 12 residues. V shed 8 bases and J 6 bases; nucleotides not matched to a gene: 4. The germline gives CDR1 SNHLY, CDR2 FYNNEI. The chain's CDR3 is CASGQGFAEAFF. Here the CDR3 DNA reads TGTGCCAGCGGACAGGGGTTCGCTGAAGCTTTCTTT.

The V gene is TRBV19, the J gene TRBJ2-1, with TRBD1 as a possible D gene (6 bases). Trimming left V 3 bases short and J 3 bases short, with 18 bases between. Germline assignment: CDR1 LNHDA and CDR2 SQIVND (reference sequence). This CDR3 region has 17 residues. CDR3 sequence (DNA): TGTGCCAGTAGTATGTCCACACCGGGACAAATCTACAATGAGCAGTTCTTC. Protein sequence: CASSMSTPGQIYNEQFF.

The sample holds many counts of this clone. The chain links TRBV3-1 (or the pseudogene TRBV3-2) to TRBJ1-1; TRBD1 might be the D (5 bases). V was trimmed by 5 bases and J by 4 bases, leaving 11 bases between them. The CDR3 extends over 13 amino acids. CDR1 is LGHDT and CDR2 is YNNKEL in the germline V gene (reference sequence). The CDR3 coding sequence is TGTGCCAGCAGCGCCGGGGGGAGCACTGAAGCTTTCTTT. As protein: CASSAGGSTEAFF.

The chain has TRBV7-9 and TRBJ1-2; 8 bases are shared with TRBD1. Looked up from germline, CDR1 is SEHNR and CDR2 is FQNEAQ (reference sequence). CDR3 size: 13 residues. Trimming took 5 bases from V and 12 from J; bases not matched to a gene: 11. This CDR3 is CASSPDGQGANTF. The CDR3, as DNA: TGTGCCAGCAGCCCCGACGGACAGGGAGCTAACACCTTC. The variable domain in full, with the rest retrieved from reference TRBV7-9 and TRBJ1-2, is DTGVSQNPRHKITKRGQNVTFRCDPISEHNRLYWYRQTLGQGPEFLTYFQNEAQLEKSRLLSDRFSAERPKGSFSTLEIQRTEQGDSAMYLCASSPDGQGANTFGSGTRLTVV.